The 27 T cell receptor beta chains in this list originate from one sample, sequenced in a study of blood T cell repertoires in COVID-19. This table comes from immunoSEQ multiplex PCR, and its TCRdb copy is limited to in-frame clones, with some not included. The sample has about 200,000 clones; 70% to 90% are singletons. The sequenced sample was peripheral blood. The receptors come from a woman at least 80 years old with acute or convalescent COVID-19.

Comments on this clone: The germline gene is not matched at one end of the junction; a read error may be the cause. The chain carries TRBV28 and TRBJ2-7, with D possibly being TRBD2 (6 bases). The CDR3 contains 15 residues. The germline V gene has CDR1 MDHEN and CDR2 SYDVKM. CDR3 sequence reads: CASSSTSPGSNEQYF. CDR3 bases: TGTGCCAGCAGTTCAACTAGCCCGGGCTCCAACGAGCAGTACTTC.

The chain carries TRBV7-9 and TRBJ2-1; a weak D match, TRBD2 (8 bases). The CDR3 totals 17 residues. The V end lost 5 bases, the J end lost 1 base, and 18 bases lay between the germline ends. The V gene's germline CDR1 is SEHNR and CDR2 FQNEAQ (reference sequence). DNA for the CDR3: TGTGCCAGCAGCCCGCCGGGAGGGGGCGTTTCCTACAATGAGCAGTTCTTC. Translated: CASSPPGGGVSYNEQFF.

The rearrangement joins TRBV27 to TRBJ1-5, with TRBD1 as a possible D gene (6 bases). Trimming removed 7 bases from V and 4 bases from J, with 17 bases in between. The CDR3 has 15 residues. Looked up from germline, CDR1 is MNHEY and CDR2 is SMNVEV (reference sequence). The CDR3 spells CASKSSRQGNQPQHF. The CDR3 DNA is TGTGCCAGCAAGAGCTCGAGGCAGGGGAATCAGCCCCAGCATTTT.

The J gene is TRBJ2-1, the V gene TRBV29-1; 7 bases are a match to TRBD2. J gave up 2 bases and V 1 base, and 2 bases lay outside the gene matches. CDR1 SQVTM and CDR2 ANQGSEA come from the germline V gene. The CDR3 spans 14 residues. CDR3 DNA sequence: TGCAGCGTTGAAGTGGCGGGGGCCTACAATGAGCAGTTCTTC. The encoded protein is CSVEVAGAYNEQFF.

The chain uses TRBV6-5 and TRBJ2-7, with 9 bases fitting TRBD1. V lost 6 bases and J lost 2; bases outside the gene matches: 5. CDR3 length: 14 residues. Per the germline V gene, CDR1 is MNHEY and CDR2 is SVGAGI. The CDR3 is CASRKTGGTYEQYF. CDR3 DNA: TGTGCCAGCAGAAAAACAGGGGGCACCTACGAGCAGTACTTC.

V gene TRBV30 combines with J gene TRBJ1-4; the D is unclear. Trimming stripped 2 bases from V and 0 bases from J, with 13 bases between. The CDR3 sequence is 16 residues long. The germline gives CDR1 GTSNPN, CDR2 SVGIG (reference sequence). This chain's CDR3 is CAWSIGASATNEKLFF. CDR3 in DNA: TGTGCCTGGAGTATAGGAGCGTCGGCAACTAATGAAAAACTGTTTTTT. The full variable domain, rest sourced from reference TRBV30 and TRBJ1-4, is SQTIHQWPATLVQPVGSPLSLECTVEGTSNPNLYWYRQAAGRGLQLLFYSVGIGQISSEVPQNLSASRPQDRQFILSSKKLLLSDSGFYLCAWSIGASATNEKLFFGSGTQLSVL.

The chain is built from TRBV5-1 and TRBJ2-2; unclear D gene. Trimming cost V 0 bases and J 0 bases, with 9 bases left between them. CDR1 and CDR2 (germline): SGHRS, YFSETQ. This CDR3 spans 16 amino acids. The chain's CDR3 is CASSLEGGSNTGELFF. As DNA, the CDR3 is TGCGCCAGCAGCTTGGAAGGCGGTTCGAACACCGGGGAGCTGTTTTTT.

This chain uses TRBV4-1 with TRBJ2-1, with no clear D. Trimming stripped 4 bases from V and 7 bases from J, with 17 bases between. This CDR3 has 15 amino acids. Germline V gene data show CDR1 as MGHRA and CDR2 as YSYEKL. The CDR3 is CASSRPTADGNEQFF. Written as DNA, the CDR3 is TGCGCCAGCAGCCGTCCGACTGCCGATGGGAATGAGCAGTTCTTC.

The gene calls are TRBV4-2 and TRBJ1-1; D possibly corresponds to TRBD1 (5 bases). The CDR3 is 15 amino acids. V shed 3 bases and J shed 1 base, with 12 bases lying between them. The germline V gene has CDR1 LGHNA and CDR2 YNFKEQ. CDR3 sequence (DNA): TGTGCCAGCAGCCAGGGGTGGACAACGAACACTGAAGCTTTCTTT. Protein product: CASSQGWTTNTEAFF.

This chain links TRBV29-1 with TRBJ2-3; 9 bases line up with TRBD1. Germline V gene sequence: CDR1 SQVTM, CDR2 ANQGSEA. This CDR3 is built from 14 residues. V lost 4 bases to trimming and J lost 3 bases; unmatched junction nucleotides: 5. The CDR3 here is CSVVGQGGTDTQYF. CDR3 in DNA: TGCAGCGTTGTGGGACAGGGAGGTACAGATACGCAGTATTTT.

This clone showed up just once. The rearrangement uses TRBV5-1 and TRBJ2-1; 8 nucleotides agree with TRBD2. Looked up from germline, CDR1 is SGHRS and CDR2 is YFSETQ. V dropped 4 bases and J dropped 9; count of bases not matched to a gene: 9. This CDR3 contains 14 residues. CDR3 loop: CASSPGLVDGEQFF. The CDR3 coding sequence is TGCGCCAGCAGCCCGGGACTAGTGGACGGTGAGCAGTTCTTC.

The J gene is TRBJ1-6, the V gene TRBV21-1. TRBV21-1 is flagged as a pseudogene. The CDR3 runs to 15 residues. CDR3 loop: CASSKDPPGNSPLHF. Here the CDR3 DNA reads TGTGCCAGCAGCAAAGACCCGCCCGGGAATTCACCCCTCCACTTT.

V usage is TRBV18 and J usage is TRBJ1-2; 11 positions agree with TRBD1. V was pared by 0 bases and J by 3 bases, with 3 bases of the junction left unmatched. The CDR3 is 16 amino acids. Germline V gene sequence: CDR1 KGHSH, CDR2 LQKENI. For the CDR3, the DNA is TGTGCCAGCTCACCACCGGACAGGGGGCGCGACTATGGCTACACCTTC. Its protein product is CASSPPDRGRDYGYTF.

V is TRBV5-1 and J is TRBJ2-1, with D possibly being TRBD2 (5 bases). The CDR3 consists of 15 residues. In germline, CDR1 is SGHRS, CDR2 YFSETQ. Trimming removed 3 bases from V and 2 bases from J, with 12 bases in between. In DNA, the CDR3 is TGCGCCAGCAGCTCAGGAGGAACTGCCTACAATGAGCAGTTCTTC. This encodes CASSSGGTAYNEQFF.

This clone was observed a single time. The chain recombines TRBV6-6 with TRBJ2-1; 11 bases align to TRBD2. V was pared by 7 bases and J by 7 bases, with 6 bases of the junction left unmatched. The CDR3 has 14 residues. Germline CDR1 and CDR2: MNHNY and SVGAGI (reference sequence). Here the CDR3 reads CASTLSGRGNEQFF. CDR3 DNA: TGTGCCAGCACCCTTAGCGGGAGGGGGAATGAGCAGTTCTTC.

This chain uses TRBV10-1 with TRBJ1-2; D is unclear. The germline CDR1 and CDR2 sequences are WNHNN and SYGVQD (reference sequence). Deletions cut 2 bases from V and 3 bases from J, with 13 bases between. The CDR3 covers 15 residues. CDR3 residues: CASSEGLPEDYGYTF. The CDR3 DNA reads TGCGCCAGCAGTGAGGGCCTCCCCGAGGACTATGGCTACACCTTC.

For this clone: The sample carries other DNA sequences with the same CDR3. DNA for the CDR3: TGTGCCAGCAGCTTAGTTCTGGAGGGCACTGAAGCTTTCTTT. Amino acid sequence: CASSLVLEGTEAFF. J is TRBJ1-1 and V is TRBV7-9, with D uncertain. The V end lost 1 base, the J end lost 4 bases, and 10 bases lay between the germline ends. CDR1 and CDR2 from the germline V gene are SEHNR and FQNEAQ (reference sequence). This CDR3 contains 14 residues. Using reference TRBV7-9 and TRBJ1-1 for the parts outside the CDR3, the full variable domain is DTGVSQNPRHKITKRGQNVTFRCDPISEHNRLYWYRQTLGQGPEFLTYFQNEAQLEKSRLLSDRFSAERPKGSFSTLEIQRTEQGDSAMYLCASSLVLEGTEAFFGQGTRLTVV.

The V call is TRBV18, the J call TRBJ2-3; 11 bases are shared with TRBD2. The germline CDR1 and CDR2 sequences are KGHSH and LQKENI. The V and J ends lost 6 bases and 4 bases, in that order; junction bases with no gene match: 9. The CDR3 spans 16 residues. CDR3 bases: TGTGCCAGCTCTCCCATAGCGGGAGGGTCAGCAGATACGCAGTATTTT. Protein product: CASSPIAGGSADTQYF.

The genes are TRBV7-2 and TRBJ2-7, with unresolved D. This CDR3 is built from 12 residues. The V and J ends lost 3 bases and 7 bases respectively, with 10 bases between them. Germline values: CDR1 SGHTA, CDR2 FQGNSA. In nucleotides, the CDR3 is TGTGCCAGCAGCTTGCGGTTTGGGGAGCAGTACTTC. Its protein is CASSLRFGEQYF.

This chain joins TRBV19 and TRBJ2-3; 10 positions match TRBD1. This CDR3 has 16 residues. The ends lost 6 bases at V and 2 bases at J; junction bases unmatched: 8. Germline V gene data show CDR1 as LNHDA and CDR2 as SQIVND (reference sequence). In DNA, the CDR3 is TGTGCCAGTAGAACGTCGACAGGGGGCCCCACAGATACGCAGTATTTT. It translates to CASRTSTGGPTDTQYF.

The CDR3 is CASSSGGSIGGYTF. Written as DNA, the CDR3 is TGTGCCAGCAGCTCGGGAGGGAGCATCGGTGGCTACACCTTC. The chain uses TRBV7-6 and TRBJ1-2; D not certain. The germline V and J ends were trimmed by 4 bases and 7 bases, with 16 bases remaining between them. CDR3 length: 14 amino acids. Germline V lookup: CDR1 SGHVS, CDR2 FNYEAQ.

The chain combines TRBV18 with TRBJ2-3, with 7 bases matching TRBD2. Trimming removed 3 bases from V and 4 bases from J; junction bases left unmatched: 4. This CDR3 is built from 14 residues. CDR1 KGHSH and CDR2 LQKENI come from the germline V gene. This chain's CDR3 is CASSPTSVADTQYF. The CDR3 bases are TGTGCCAGCTCACCCACTAGCGTTGCAGATACGCAGTATTTT.

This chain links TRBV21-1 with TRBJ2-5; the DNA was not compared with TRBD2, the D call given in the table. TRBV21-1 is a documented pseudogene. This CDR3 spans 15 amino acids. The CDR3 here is CASSKVRAGEETQYF. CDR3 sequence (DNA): TGTGCCAGCAGCAAGGTTAGGGCGGGAGAAGAGACCCAGTACTTC.

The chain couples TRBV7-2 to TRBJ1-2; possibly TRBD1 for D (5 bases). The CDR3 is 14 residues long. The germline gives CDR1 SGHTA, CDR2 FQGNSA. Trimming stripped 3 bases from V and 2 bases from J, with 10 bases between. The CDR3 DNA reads TGTGCCAGCAGCTTGGGGCACGCGAACTATGGCTACACCTTC. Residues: CASSLGHANYGYTF.

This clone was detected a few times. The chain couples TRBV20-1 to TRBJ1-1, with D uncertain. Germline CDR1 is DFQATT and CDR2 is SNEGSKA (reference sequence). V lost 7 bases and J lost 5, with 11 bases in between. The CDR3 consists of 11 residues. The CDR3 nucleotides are TGCAGTGTCTCCCGGGAGACTGAAGCTTTCTTT. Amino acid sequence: CSVSRETEAFF.

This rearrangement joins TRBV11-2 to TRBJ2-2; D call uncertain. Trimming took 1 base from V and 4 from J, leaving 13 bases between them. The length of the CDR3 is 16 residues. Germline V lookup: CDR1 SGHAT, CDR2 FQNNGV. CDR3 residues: CASSLVSWAGTGELFF. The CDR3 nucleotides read TGTGCCAGCAGCTTAGTGTCCTGGGCCGGCACCGGGGAGCTGTTTTTT. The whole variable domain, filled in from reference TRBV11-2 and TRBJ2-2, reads EAGVAQSPRYKIIEKRQSVAFWCNPISGHATLYWYQQILGQGPKLLIQFQNNGVVDDSQLPKDRFSAERLKGVDSTLKIQPAKLEDSAVYLCASSLVSWAGTGELFFGEGSRLTVL.

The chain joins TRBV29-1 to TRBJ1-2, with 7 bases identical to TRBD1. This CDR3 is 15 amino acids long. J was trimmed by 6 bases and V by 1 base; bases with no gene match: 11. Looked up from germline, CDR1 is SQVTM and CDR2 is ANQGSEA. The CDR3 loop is CSVEGGDSSADGYTF. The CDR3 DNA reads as TGCAGCGTTGAAGGCGGGGACAGCTCCGCCGATGGCTACACCTTC.